Each of the 10 T cell receptor beta chains below was sequenced from the same sample in a study of blood T cell repertoires in COVID-19. Measured with immunoSEQ multiplex PCR; TCRdb has only the in-frame clones, and not every one. The table lists about 370,000 clones, 85% to 90% of them singletons. Sequenced input: peripheral blood. The receptors stem from a man younger than 35 with active or convalescent COVID-19.

This rearrangement joins TRBV7-2 to TRBJ1-6; D might be TRBD1 (5 bases). Germline loops: CDR1 SGHTA, CDR2 FQGNSA. V was pared by 2 bases and J by 8 bases, with 7 bases between. The CDR3 is made up of 13 amino acids. The CDR3 loop is CASSLTRDSPLHF. CDR3 in DNA: TGTGCCAGCAGCTTAACCAGGGATTCACCCCTCCACTTT. Full variable domain (outside the CDR3, taken from reference TRBV7-2 and TRBJ1-6): GAGVSQSPSNKVTEKGKDVELRCDPISGHTALYWYRQSLGQGLEFLIYFQGNSAPDKSGLPSDRFSAERTGGSVSTLTIQRTQQEDSAVYLCASSLTRDSPLHFGNGTRLTVT.

This chain connects TRBV4-3 to TRBJ2-3; 9 bases agree with TRBD2. Germline CDR1 is LGHNA and CDR2 is YSLEER. This CDR3 is 16 amino acids long. V lost 1 base and J lost 2; bases outside the gene matches: 4. The CDR3 loop reads CASSQGLAGSTDTQYF. Here the CDR3 DNA reads TGCGCCAGCAGCCAAGGGCTAGCGGGATCCACAGATACGCAGTATTTT.

This chain links TRBV27 with TRBJ2-6; 11 bases line up with TRBD1. Germline assignment: CDR1 MNHEY and CDR2 SMNVEV (reference sequence). CDR3 size: 20 residues. The V segment lost 4 bases and the J segment 0 bases; nucleotides outside the gene matches: 11. CDR3 loop: CASSSQMGQGGFSGANVLTF. Here the CDR3 DNA reads TGTGCCAGCAGTTCGCAAATGGGACAGGGGGGATTCTCTGGGGCCAACGTCCTGACTTTC.

This clone was recorded once. The rearrangement links TRBV24-1 to TRBJ2-1, with a possible D match to TRBD2 (6 bases). The length of the CDR3 is 16 residues. Germline CDR1 and CDR2: KGHDR and SFDVKD. Trimming pared 3 bases from V and 5 bases from J, leaving 16 bases between. This chain's CDR3 is CATSDPGLPLDNEQFF. CDR3 DNA sequence: TGTGCCACCAGTGATCCGGGACTCCCCTTAGACAATGAGCAGTTCTTC.

This clone occurred a few times. The chain links TRBV12-3 or TRBV12-4 to TRBJ1-2, with a weak D call TRBD1 (5 bases). Trimming took off 4 bases at V and 3 bases at J, with 6 bases between the two ends. The CDR3 runs 12 residues. CDR3 loop: CASSSGDYGYTF. CDR3 nucleotides: TGTGCCAGCAGTTCGGGGGACTATGGCTACACCTTC.

The chain recombines TRBV7-3 with TRBJ1-6; D is ambiguous. Germline loops: CDR1 SGHTA, CDR2 FQGTGA. The V and J ends lost 2 bases and 4 bases respectively, with 6 bases between them. This CDR3 is built from 14 residues. The CDR3 DNA sequence: TGTGCCAGCAGCTTAGGCGGGTATAATTCACCCCTCCACTTT. Its translation is CASSLGGYNSPLHF.

V and J are TRBV29-1 and TRBJ1-4; D unclear. CDR1 is SQVTM and CDR2 is ANQGSEA in the germline V gene. This CDR3 has 14 amino acids. V was pared by 4 bases and J by 8 bases, with 17 bases between. The CDR3 is CSVVRFGVEEKLFF. DNA for the CDR3: TGCAGCGTTGTGAGGTTCGGGGTTGAAGAAAAACTGTTTTTT.

The chain combines TRBV25-1 with TRBJ1-1, with D maybe TRBD1 (6 bases). This CDR3 contains 15 residues. The germline CDR1 and CDR2 sequences are MGHDK and SYGVNS. V was cut by 0 bases and J by 1 base, with 9 bases left in between. DNA of the CDR3: TGTGCCAGCAGTGAATACAGGGGTGGGAACACTGAAGCTTTCTTT. It specifies CASSEYRGGNTEAFF.

This clone was found once. This chain joins TRBV4-2 and TRBJ2-4; TRBD1 agrees at 7 bases. This CDR3 spans 16 amino acids. Germline lookup yields CDR1 LGHNA and CDR2 YNFKEQ. The V and J ends lost 3 bases and 4 bases, in that order; junction bases with no gene match: 9. CDR3 bases: TGTGCCAGCAGCCACGACATGGGGGACAGTAAAAACATTCAGTACTTC. Its translation is CASSHDMGDSKNIQYF.

The chain has TRBV5-4 and TRBJ1-5; D might be TRBD1 (5 bases). V was pared by 0 bases and J by 3 bases, with 7 bases between. The CDR3 is 14 residues long. Per germline, CDR1 SGHNT and CDR2 YYREEE (reference sequence). The CDR3, as DNA: TGTGCCAGCAGCTTGGAGGGGTACAATCAGCCCCAGCATTTT. Its translation: CASSLEGYNQPQHF.